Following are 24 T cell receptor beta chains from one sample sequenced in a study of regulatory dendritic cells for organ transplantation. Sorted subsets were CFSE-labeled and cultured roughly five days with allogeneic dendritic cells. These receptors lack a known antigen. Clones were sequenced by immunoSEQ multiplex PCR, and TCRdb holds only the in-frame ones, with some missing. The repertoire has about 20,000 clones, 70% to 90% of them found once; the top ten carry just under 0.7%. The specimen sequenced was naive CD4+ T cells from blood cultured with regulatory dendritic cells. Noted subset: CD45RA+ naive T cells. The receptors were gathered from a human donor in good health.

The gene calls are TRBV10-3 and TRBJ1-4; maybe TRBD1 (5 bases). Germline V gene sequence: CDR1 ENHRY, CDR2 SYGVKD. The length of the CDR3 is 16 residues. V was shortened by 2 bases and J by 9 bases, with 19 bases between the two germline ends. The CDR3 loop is CAISERQFQGGQKLFF. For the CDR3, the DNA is TGTGCCATCAGTGAGAGACAATTTCAGGGTGGGCAAAAACTGTTTTTT.

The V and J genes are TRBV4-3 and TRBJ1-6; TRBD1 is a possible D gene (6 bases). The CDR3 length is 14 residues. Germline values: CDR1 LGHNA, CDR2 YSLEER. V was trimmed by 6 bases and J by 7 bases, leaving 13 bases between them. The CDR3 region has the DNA TGCGCCAGCAGTGCCCAGGGGACCAATTCACCCCTCCACTTT. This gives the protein CASSAQGTNSPLHF.

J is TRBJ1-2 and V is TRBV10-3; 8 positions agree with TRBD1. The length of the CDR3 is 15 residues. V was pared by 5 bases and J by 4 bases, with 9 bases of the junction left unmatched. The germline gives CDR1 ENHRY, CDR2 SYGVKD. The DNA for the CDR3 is TGTGCCATCAGTACACAGGGGGAACTAGGCTATGGCTACACCTTC. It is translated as CAISTQGELGYGYTF.

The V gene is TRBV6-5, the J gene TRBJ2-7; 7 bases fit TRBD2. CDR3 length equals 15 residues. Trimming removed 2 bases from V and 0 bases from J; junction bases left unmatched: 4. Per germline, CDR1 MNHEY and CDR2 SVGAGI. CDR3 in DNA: TGTGCCAGCAGTTACGAAGCGGGGAACTCCTACGAGCAGTACTTC. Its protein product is CASSYEAGNSYEQYF.

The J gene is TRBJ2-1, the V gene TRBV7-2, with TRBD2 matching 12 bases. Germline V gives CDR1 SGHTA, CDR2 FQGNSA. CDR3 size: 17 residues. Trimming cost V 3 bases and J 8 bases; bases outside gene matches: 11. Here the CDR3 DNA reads TGTGCCAGCAGCTTTGGGCTAGCGGGAGGGCCCTCTGATGAGCAGTTCTTC. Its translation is CASSFGLAGGPSDEQFF.

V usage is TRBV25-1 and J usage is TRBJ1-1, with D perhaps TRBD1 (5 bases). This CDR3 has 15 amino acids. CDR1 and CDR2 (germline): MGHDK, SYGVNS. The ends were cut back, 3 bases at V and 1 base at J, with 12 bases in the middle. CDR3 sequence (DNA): TGTGCCAGCAGTGACCCGGGACGGCCGAACACTGAAGCTTTCTTT. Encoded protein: CASSDPGRPNTEAFF.

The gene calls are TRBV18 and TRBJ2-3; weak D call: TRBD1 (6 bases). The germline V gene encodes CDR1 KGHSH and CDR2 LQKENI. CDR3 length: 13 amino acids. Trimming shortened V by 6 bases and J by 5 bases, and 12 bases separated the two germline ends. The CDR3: CASSGIQGDTQYF. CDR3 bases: TGTGCCAGCTCGGGTATACAGGGAGATACGCAGTATTTT. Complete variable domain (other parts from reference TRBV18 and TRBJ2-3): NAGVMQNPRHLVRRRGQEARLRCSPMKGHSHVYWYRQLPEEGLKFMVYLQKENIIDESGMPKERFSAEFPKEGPSILRIQQVVRGDSAAYFCASSGIQGDTQYFGPGTRLTVL.

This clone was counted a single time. The CDR3 reads CASSQRPPTNSPLHF. CDR3 nucleotide sequence: TGCGCCAGCAGCCAACGACCCCCTACGAATTCACCCCTCCACTTT. The rearrangement links TRBV4-1 to TRBJ1-6; D is unclear. This CDR3 contains 15 residues. V dropped 2 bases and J dropped 7 bases, with 12 bases sitting between them. Germline assignment: CDR1 MGHRA and CDR2 YSYEKL.

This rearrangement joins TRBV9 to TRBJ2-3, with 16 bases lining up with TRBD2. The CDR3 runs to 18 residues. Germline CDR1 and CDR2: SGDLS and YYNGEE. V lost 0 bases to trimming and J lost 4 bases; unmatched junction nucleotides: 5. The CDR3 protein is CASSVDLGTSGRADTQYF. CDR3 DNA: TGTGCCAGCAGCGTAGACCTCGGGACTAGCGGGAGGGCAGATACGCAGTATTTT.

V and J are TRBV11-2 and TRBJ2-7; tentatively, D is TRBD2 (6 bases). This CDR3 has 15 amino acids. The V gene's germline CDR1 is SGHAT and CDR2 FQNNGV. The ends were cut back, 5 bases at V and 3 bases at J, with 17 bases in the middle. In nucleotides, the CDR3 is TGTGCCAGCAGCCCAGGACCGGGGGATCTCTACGAGCAGTACTTC. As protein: CASSPGPGDLYEQYF.

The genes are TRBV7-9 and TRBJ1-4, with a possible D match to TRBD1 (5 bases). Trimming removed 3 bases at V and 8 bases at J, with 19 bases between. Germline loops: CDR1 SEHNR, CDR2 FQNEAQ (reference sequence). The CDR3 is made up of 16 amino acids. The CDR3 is CASSFGPRQGGEKLFF. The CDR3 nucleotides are TGTGCCAGCAGCTTCGGTCCGCGGCAGGGAGGGGAAAAACTGTTTTTT.

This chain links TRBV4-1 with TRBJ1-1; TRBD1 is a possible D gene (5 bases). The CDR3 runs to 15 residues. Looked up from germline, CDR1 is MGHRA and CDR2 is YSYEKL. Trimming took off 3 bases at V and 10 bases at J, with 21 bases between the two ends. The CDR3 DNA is TGCGCCAGCAGCCACCCCGTAATGGGGAGGGGCAGAGCTTTCTTT. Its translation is CASSHPVMGRGRAFF.

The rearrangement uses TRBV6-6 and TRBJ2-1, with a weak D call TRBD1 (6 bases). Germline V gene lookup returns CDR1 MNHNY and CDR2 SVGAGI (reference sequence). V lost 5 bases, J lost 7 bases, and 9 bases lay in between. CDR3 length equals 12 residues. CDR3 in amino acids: CASSARGNEQFF. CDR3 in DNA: TGTGCCAGCAGTGCCAGGGGTAATGAGCAGTTCTTC.

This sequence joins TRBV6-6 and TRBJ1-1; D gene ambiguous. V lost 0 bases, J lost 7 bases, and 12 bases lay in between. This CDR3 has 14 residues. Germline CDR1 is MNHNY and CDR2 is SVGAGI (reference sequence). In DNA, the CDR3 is TGTGCCAGCAGTTACTCGCTGCGGTCAGTTGAAGCTTTCTTT. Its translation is CASSYSLRSVEAFF.

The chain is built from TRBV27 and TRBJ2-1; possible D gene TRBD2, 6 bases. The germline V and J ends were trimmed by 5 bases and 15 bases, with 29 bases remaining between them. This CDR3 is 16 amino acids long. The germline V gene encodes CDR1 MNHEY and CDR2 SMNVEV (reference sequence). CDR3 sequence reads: CASSHGVGSFEDMVFF. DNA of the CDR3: TGTGCCAGCAGTCACGGGGTCGGGAGTTTCGAGGACATGGTGTTCTTC.

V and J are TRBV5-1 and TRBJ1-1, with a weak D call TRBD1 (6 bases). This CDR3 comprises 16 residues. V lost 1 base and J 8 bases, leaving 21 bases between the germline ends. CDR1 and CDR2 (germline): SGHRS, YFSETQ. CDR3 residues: CASSLTRTATEQEAFF. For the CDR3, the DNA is TGCGCCAGCAGCTTGACCCGGACAGCCACTGAACAGGAAGCTTTCTTT.

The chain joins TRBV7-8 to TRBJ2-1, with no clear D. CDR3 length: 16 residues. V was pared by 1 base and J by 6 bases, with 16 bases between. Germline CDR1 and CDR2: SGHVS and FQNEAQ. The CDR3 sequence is CASSLEWSSSPNEQFF. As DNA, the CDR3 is TGTGCCAGCAGCTTAGAGTGGTCTTCGTCGCCCAATGAGCAGTTCTTC.

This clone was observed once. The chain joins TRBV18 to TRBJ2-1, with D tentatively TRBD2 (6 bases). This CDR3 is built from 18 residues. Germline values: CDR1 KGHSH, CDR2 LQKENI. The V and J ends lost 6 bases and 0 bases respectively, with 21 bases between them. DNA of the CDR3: TGTGCCAGCTCGTCCGGGACTGTCACCATGAGCTCCTACAATGAGCAGTTCTTC. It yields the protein CASSSGTVTMSSYNEQFF.

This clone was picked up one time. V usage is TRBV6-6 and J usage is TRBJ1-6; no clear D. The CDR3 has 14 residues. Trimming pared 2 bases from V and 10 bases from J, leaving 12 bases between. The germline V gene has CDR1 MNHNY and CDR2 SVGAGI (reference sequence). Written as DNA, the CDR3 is TGTGCCAGCAGTTACAGCCGTGAGGAATCACCCCTCCACTTT. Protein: CASSYSREESPLHF.

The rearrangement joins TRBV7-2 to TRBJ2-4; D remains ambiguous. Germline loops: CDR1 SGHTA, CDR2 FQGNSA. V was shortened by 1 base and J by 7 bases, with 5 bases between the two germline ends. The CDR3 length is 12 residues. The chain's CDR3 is CASSLGSNIQYF. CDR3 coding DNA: TGTGCCAGCAGCTTAGGGTCGAACATTCAGTACTTC.

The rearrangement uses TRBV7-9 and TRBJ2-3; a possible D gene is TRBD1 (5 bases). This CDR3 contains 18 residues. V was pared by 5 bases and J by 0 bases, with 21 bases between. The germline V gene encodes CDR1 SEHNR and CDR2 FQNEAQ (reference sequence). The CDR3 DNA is TGTGCCAGCAGCCTTTTCCTCTTCGTGAAGGGGAGCACAGATACGCAGTATTTT. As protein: CASSLFLFVKGSTDTQYF.

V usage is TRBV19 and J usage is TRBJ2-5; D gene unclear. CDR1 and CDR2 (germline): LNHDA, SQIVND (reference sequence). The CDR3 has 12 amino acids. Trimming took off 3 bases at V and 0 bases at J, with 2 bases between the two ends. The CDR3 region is CASSMDQETQYF. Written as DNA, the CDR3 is TGTGCCAGTAGTATGGACCAAGAGACCCAGTACTTC.

This CDR3 reads CASSPSGSSGYTF. DNA for the CDR3: TGTGCCAGCTCACCGTCAGGATCTTCAGGCTACACCTTC. V usage is TRBV18 and J usage is TRBJ1-2; D is unclear. The CDR3 spans 13 residues. Between the trimmed V and J ends, which lost 3 bases and 8 bases, there was a span of 13 bases. In germline, CDR1 is KGHSH, CDR2 LQKENI.

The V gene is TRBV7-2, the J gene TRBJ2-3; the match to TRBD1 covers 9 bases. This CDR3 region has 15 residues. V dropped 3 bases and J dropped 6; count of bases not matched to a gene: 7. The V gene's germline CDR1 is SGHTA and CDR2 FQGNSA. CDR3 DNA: TGTGCCAGCAGCTTCGGGGACAGGGTCCCGGATACGCAGTATTTT. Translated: CASSFGDRVPDTQYF.